Each of the 32 T cell receptor beta chains below was sequenced from the same sample in a study of cytomegalovirus exposure and HLA in healthy donors. The primer mix had 60 Vbeta and 13 Jbeta primers. This table comes from immunoSEQ multiplex PCR, and its TCRdb copy is limited to in-frame clones, with some not included. The sample carries about 150,000 clones, over 60% recorded once. Sequencing was carried out using PBMCs. These receptors originate from a male donor in good health and CMV-seronegative.

This sequence joins TRBV7-9 and TRBJ1-3; 7 nucleotides agree with TRBD1. The germline gives CDR1 SEHNR, CDR2 FQNEAQ (reference sequence). J gave up 4 bases and V 5 bases, and 11 bases lay outside the gene matches. CDR3 size: 16 residues. CDR3 in amino acids: CASSHQGTATGNTIYF. The CDR3, as DNA: TGTGCCAGCAGCCACCAAGGGACAGCGACCGGAAACACCATATATTTT.

This clone was seen once. The rearrangement uses TRBV6-5 and TRBJ1-5; the D gene is possibly TRBD1 (6 bases). V dropped 2 bases and J dropped 5 bases, with 13 bases sitting between them. CDR1 and CDR2 (germline): MNHEY, SVGAGI. The CDR3 covers 15 residues. This CDR3 is CASSYGGPGDQPQHF. In nucleotides, the CDR3 is TGTGCCAGCAGTTACGGGGGCCCTGGGGATCAGCCCCAGCATTTT.

This clone was detected once. The chain employs TRBV7-6 and TRBJ2-7, with a possible D match to TRBD2 (6 bases). V gave up 4 bases and J gave up 1 base, with 23 bases separating them. This CDR3 spans 18 amino acids. Germline CDR1 is SGHVS and CDR2 is FNYEAQ. CDR3 bases: TGTGCCAGCAGCTCGCTCGATGGTGGAGGGCAAATTTCCTACGAGCAGTACTTC. As protein: CASSSLDGGGQISYEQYF.

This clone was seen once. V is TRBV27 and J is TRBJ2-7; D may be TRBD1 (6 bases). Trimming left V 4 bases short and J 0 bases short, with 16 bases between. The germline CDR1 and CDR2 sequences are MNHEY and SMNVEV (reference sequence). The CDR3 spans 16 residues. CDR3 sequence reads: CASSSPDSLGSYEQYF. As DNA, the CDR3 is TGTGCCAGCAGTTCCCCGGACAGCCTCGGCTCCTACGAGCAGTACTTC.

This clone appeared a few times. V is TRBV5-1 and J is TRBJ2-5, with 11 bases lining up with TRBD2. The CDR3 spans 18 residues. The ends lost 6 bases at V and 2 bases at J; junction bases unmatched: 15. Germline V gene sequence: CDR1 SGHRS, CDR2 YFSETQ. The DNA for the CDR3 is TGCGCCAGCACCTTCATCCCCCGGGCTAGCGGGGGGCAAGAGACCCAGTACTTC. Translated: CASTFIPRASGGQETQYF.

The rearrangement joins TRBV19 to TRBJ2-1; 8 bases match TRBD2. Unmatched junction bases numbered 4, after V lost 3 bases and J lost 3 bases. CDR3 size: 15 residues. CDR1 is LNHDA and CDR2 is SQIVND in the germline V gene (reference sequence). The CDR3 coding sequence is TGTGCCAGTAGTATCGGGGGGGGCCTCTACAATGAGCAGTTCTTC. As protein: CASSIGGGLYNEQFF.

V and J are TRBV18 and TRBJ1-3, with 9 bases fitting TRBD1. The CDR3 has 16 residues. The germline V gene has CDR1 KGHSH and CDR2 LQKENI. Unmatched junction bases numbered 1, after V lost 1 base and J lost 0 bases. CDR3 sequence reads: CASSPRDRDSGNTIYF. CDR3 DNA: TGTGCCAGCTCACCACGGGACAGGGACTCTGGAAACACCATATATTTT.

The V call is TRBV9, the J call TRBJ2-5; D ambiguous. Germline values: CDR1 SGDLS, CDR2 YYNGEE. There are 14 residues in the CDR3. The V end was cut by 0 bases, the J end by 1 base, with 7 bases between. In DNA form, the CDR3 reads TGTGCCAGCAGCGTAGGACACCCCCAAGAGACCCAGTACTTC. It translates to CASSVGHPQETQYF. Together with reference TRBV9 and TRBJ2-5, the CDR3 gives the full variable domain: DSGVTQTPKHLITATGQRVTLRCSPRSGDLSVYWYQQSLDQGLQFLIQYYNGEERAKGNILERFSAQQFPDLHSELNLSSLELGDSALYFCASSVGHPQETQYFGPGTRLLVL.

This chain links TRBV27 with TRBJ1-5, with 10 bases fitting TRBD1. The CDR3 covers 16 residues. CDR1 MNHEY and CDR2 SMNVEV come from the germline V gene (reference sequence). V lost 6 bases and J lost 9; bases outside the gene matches: 14. The CDR3 region is CASSSGTGAFSRPQHF. DNA of the CDR3: TGTGCCAGCAGCTCCGGGACAGGGGCCTTTTCTCGGCCCCAGCATTTT.

The chain links TRBV6-6 to TRBJ1-1; 11 nucleotides agree with TRBD1. From germline, CDR1 is MNHNY and CDR2 SVGAGI (reference sequence). With 7 bases clipped from V and 11 bases from J, the junction kept 12 bases outside the gene matches. The CDR3 sequence is 14 residues long. The DNA of the CDR3 is TGTGCCAGCACTCTGGACAGGGGGCGTGGTAGCGCTTTCTTT. The encoded protein is CASTLDRGRGSAFF.

The chain employs TRBV20-1 and TRBJ2-3; D is undetermined. Between the trimmed V and J ends, which lost 6 bases and 3 bases, there was a span of 4 bases. The CDR3 totals 10 residues. Germline V lookup: CDR1 DFQATT, CDR2 SNEGSKA (reference sequence). The CDR3 DNA is TGCAGTGCGAGTACAGATACGCAGTATTTT. This sequence encodes CSASTDTQYF.

V and J are TRBV7-6 and TRBJ2-7; 7 positions agree with TRBD1. TRBJ2-1 explains the end of the DNA better; the J call may be wrong. Germline CDR1 SGHVS, CDR2 FNYEAQ. The CDR3 runs 14 residues. The chain's CDR3 is CASSLRGGSNEQFF. CDR3 in DNA: TGTGCCAGCAGCTTGAGAGGGGGCTCCAATGAGCAGTTCTTC.

Only a few counts were recorded for this clone. Other DNA sequences in the sample encode the same CDR3. The J gene is TRBJ1-2, the V gene TRBV7-2; 7 bases fit TRBD1. Germline V gene sequence: CDR1 SGHTA, CDR2 FQGNSA. This CDR3 contains 15 residues. The trim removed 4 bases at V and 2 bases at J, leaving 7 bases unmatched. The CDR3 bases are TGTGCCAGCAGCTCACAATCGGGACAGAACTATGGCTACACCTTC. This codes for CASSSQSGQNYGYTF.

There are a few counts of this clone. As DNA, the CDR3 is TGTGCCAGCAGCCTATTGGTCTCCACTGAAGCTTTCTTT. Its translation is CASSLLVSTEAFF. This chain links TRBV7-9 with TRBJ1-1; no clear D. The CDR3 spans 13 residues. V was clipped by 5 bases and J by 4 bases, with 11 bases between them. CDR1 and CDR2 (germline): SEHNR, FQNEAQ (reference sequence).

The chain couples TRBV6-1 to TRBJ2-3, with 12 bases that match TRBD2. Germline V gene sequence: CDR1 MNHNS, CDR2 SASEGT. J lost 4 bases, V lost 2 bases, and 7 bases had no gene match. The CDR3 runs 17 residues. CDR3 nucleotide sequence: TGTGCCAGCAGTGAACGGTCGACTAGCGGGGGAGCAGATACGCAGTATTTT. Translation gives CASSERSTSGGADTQYF.

J is TRBJ2-1 and V is TRBV29-1; 11 positions match TRBD2. The V gene end was trimmed by 4 bases and the J gene end by 4 bases; junction bases not matched to a gene: 6. The CDR3 is 15 amino acids. Germline V gene lookup returns CDR1 SQVTM and CDR2 ANQGSEA. In DNA form, the CDR3 reads TGCAGCGTTGCGGTTAGCGGGAGGGCTTACAATGAGCAGTTCTTC. Translation: CSVAVSGRAYNEQFF.

The rearrangement joins TRBV7-8 to TRBJ1-1; TRBD1 matches 8 bases. Trimming took 3 bases from V and 0 from J; bases not matched to a gene: 3. The CDR3 contains 15 residues. Germline CDR1 SGHVS, CDR2 FQNEAQ. The CDR3 sequence is CASSFDRGVNTEAFF. DNA for the CDR3: TGTGCCAGCAGCTTTGACAGGGGCGTGAACACTGAAGCTTTCTTT. The full variable domain, in which reference TRBV7-8 and TRBJ1-1 provide the parts outside the CDR3, is GAGVSQSPRYKVAKRGQDVALRCDPISGHVSLFWYQQALGQGPEFLTYFQNEAQLDKSGLPSDRFFAERPEGSVSTLKIQRTQQEDSAVYLCASSFDRGVNTEAFFGQGTRLTVV.

V and J are TRBV28 and TRBJ1-2; 7 bases agree with TRBD1. The CDR3 consists of 15 residues. CDR1 is MDHEN, CDR2 SYDVKM, per germline. J was trimmed by 0 bases and V by 2 bases; bases with no gene match: 3. DNA of the CDR3: TGTGCCAGCAGTTTAACGGACAGGCCTAACTATGGCTACACCTTC. Encoded protein: CASSLTDRPNYGYTF.

This chain connects TRBV25-1 to TRBJ2-5, with 8 positions matching TRBD2. Germline CDR1 MGHDK, CDR2 SYGVNS. CDR3 size: 17 residues. Unmatched junction bases numbered 12, after V lost 4 bases and J lost 2 bases. This CDR3 reads CASSALTGLVRQETQYF. DNA of the CDR3: TGTGCCAGCAGTGCCCTAACGGGACTAGTGAGGCAAGAGACCCAGTACTTC.

This clone was seen only a few times. This chain uses TRBV9 with TRBJ2-7, with TRBD1 matching 10 bases. V dropped 1 base and J dropped 7; count of bases not matched to a gene: 8. CDR3 size: 15 residues. Germline V lookup: CDR1 SGDLS, CDR2 YYNGEE. DNA of the CDR3: TGTGCCAGCAGCGTAAACGGACAGGGGGTGTCTGAGCAGTACTTC. It yields the protein CASSVNGQGVSEQYF. The complete variable domain, with remaining parts taken from reference TRBV9 and TRBJ2-7, reads DSGVTQTPKHLITATGQRVTLRCSPRSGDLSVYWYQQSLDQGLQFLIQYYNGEERAKGNILERFSAQQFPDLHSELNLSSLELGDSALYFCASSVNGQGVSEQYFGPGTRLTVT.

The V and J genes are TRBV10-3 and TRBJ2-7; D remains ambiguous. The ends were cut back, 0 bases at V and 6 bases at J, with 9 bases in the middle. Germline CDR1 is ENHRY and CDR2 is SYGVKD. The CDR3 length is 13 residues. The chain's CDR3 is CAISESWAGEQYF. The CDR3 nucleotides are TGTGCCATCAGTGAGTCGTGGGCCGGCGAGCAGTACTTC.

The chain carries TRBV6-1 and TRBJ2-7; TRBD1 might be the D (5 bases). CDR1 is MNHNS, CDR2 SASEGT, per germline. V lost 2 bases to trimming and J lost 2 bases, with 10 bases between them. This CDR3 contains 14 residues. The CDR3 spells CASSEKRGPYEQYF. In DNA, the CDR3 is TGTGCCAGCAGTGAAAAAAGGGGCCCCTACGAGCAGTACTTC.

V gene TRBV28 combines with J gene TRBJ1-4; D might be TRBD1 (5 bases). With 6 bases removed from V and 0 bases from J, the gap between germline ends came to 11 bases. Germline assignment: CDR1 MDHEN and CDR2 SYDVKM. The CDR3 extends over 15 amino acids. The CDR3 here is CASRGAGATNEKLFF. CDR3 in DNA: TGTGCCAGCAGAGGGGCAGGAGCAACTAATGAAAAACTGTTTTTT.

The chain recombines TRBV9 with TRBJ2-1, with TRBD1 identical over 7 bases. The CDR3 is 15 residues long. CDR1 and CDR2 (germline): SGDLS, YYNGEE. V shed 3 bases, J shed 0 bases, and the junction held 3 bases outside the gene matches. The CDR3 is CASSAQGSSYNEQFF. Written as DNA, the CDR3 is TGTGCCAGCAGCGCACAGGGGAGCTCCTACAATGAGCAGTTCTTC.

CDR3: CASSRPTEGYGYTF. The CDR3 DNA reads as TGCGCCAGCAGCCGCCCCACCGAGGGATATGGCTACACCTTC. This chain uses TRBV4-1 with TRBJ1-2; no firm D call. The CDR3 extends over 14 amino acids. CDR1 MGHRA and CDR2 YSYEKL come from the germline V gene. Trimming left V 4 bases short and J 5 bases short, with 14 bases between.

This chain uses TRBV14 with TRBJ2-5; D possibly corresponds to TRBD2 (5 bases). The end of the DNA is better explained by TRBJ2-7, so the J call may be wrong. Germline CDR1 is SGHDN and CDR2 is FVKESK. The CDR3 is made up of 13 amino acids. CDR3 residues: CASSLGLFYEQYF. In DNA, the CDR3 is TGTGCCAGCAGCCTAGGACTGTTCTACGAGCAGTACTTC.

The chain recombines TRBV18 with TRBJ2-5; 10 positions agree with TRBD1. Germline V gene data show CDR1 as KGHSH and CDR2 as LQKENI. The CDR3 contains 15 residues. The V gene end was trimmed by 0 bases and the J gene end by 5 bases; junction bases not matched to a gene: 3. In DNA form, the CDR3 reads TGTGCCAGCTCACCACCGGGACAGGGGTTGGAGACCCAGTACTTC. Amino acid sequence: CASSPPGQGLETQYF.

The V call is TRBV5-6, the J call TRBJ2-4, with 8 nucleotides matching TRBD1. Germline loops: CDR1 SGHDT, CDR2 YYEEEE. V trimming: 5 bases; J trimming: 5 bases; junction bases outside the gene matches: 6. This CDR3 has 14 amino acids. The CDR3 sequence: CASRRTGRENIQYF. DNA of the CDR3: TGTGCCAGCAGGCGGACAGGGCGGGAAAACATTCAGTACTTC.

This clone turned up a few times. This sequence joins TRBV7-6 and TRBJ1-1, with 7 bases lining up with TRBD1. This CDR3 is 13 amino acids long. Per germline, CDR1 SGHVS and CDR2 FNYEAQ. After removal of 1 base from V and 6 bases from J, the junction contained 2 bases not matched to a gene. CDR3: CASSLVDRAEAFF. The CDR3, as DNA: TGTGCCAGCAGCTTAGTTGACAGGGCTGAAGCTTTCTTT.

The rearrangement uses TRBV28 and TRBJ1-6; 7 bases agree with TRBD1. The germline CDR1 and CDR2 sequences are MDHEN and SYDVKM. This CDR3 spans 14 amino acids. J lost 10 bases, V lost 5 bases, and 8 bases had no gene match. The CDR3 region has the DNA TGTGCCAGCAGTGCCCACAGGGGAAACTCACCCCTCCACTTT. It specifies CASSAHRGNSPLHF.

The chain is built from TRBV14 and TRBJ2-7; 7 bases map to TRBD1. V lost 3 bases, J lost 4 bases, and 9 bases stayed unmatched. Germline values: CDR1 SGHDN, CDR2 FVKESK. This CDR3 comprises 15 residues. The CDR3 region has the DNA TGTGCCAGCAGCCAGCTACAGGGGTCTCCGTACGAGCAGTACTTC. Its translation: CASSQLQGSPYEQYF.

The chain recombines TRBV2 with TRBJ1-1; D is unclear. V dropped 7 bases and J dropped 0 bases, with 9 bases sitting between them. CDR1 and CDR2 (germline): SNHLY, FYNNEI. The CDR3 contains 13 residues. CDR3 nucleotide sequence: TGTGCCAGCAATTCGAAGCTGAACACTGAAGCTTTCTTT. It yields the protein CASNSKLNTEAFF. Looking up the rest from reference TRBV2 and TRBJ1-1 gives the full variable domain: EPEVTQTPSHQVTQMGQEVILRCVPISNHLYFYWYRQILGQKVEFLVSFYNNEISEKSEIFDDQFSVERPDGSNFTLKIRSTKLEDSAMYFCASNSKLNTEAFFGQGTRLTVV.